This entry lists 8 T cell receptor beta chains sequenced from one sample in a study of OX40 agonist ivuxolimab in advanced cancers. Assay: immunoSEQ multiplex PCR; the TCRdb copy retains only in-frame clones and omits some. Of 30,000 to 40,000 clones listed, 80% to 90% are singletons. The input for sequencing was CD4+ or CD8+ T cells sorted from blood, taken in a trial of the OX40 agonist ivuxolimab. The receptors were sampled from an adult with an advanced solid tumor such as melanoma, head and neck, liver or kidney cancer.

The genes are TRBV28 and TRBJ1-2; D remains unclear. V was cut by 1 base and J by 3 bases, with 12 bases left in between. CDR3 length: 15 residues. Germline V lookup: CDR1 MDHEN, CDR2 SYDVKM. The CDR3 DNA is TGTGCCAGCAGTTTATCGACTGGGTGGGACTATGGCTACACCTTC. It translates to CASSLSTGWDYGYTF.

In its sample, this clone was seen once. The V and J genes are TRBV6-1 and TRBJ1-5; D is perhaps TRBD1 (6 bases). In germline, CDR1 is MNHNS, CDR2 SASEGT. The V and J ends lost 4 bases and 4 bases respectively, with 20 bases between them. The CDR3 is 17 residues long. DNA of the CDR3: TGTGCCAGCAGTGGACGCGAAAACAGGGAAGGTAATCAGCCCCAGCATTTT. This encodes CASSGRENREGNQPQHF.

This rearrangement joins TRBV29-1 to TRBJ2-2; the D call may be TRBD1 or TRBD2 (6 bases each). This CDR3 contains 14 residues. Germline V gene lookup returns CDR1 SQVTM and CDR2 ANQGSEA. Trimming shortened V by 2 bases and J by 5 bases, and 12 bases separated the two germline ends. The CDR3 region has the DNA TGCAGCGTTGAATCAGGGGCGGGGACCGGGGAGCTGTTTTTT. Its protein is CSVESGAGTGELFF.

The chain combines TRBV4-2 with TRBJ2-7; D is unclear. Germline CDR1 is LGHNA and CDR2 is YNFKEQ. CDR3 size: 11 residues. V was shortened by 2 bases and J by 1 base, with 0 bases between the two germline ends. CDR3 DNA sequence: TGTGCCAGCAGCCAATCCTACGAGCAGTACTTC. Translation gives CASSQSYEQYF.

The V and J genes are TRBV28 and TRBJ2-7, with D perhaps matching TRBD2 (7 bases). This CDR3 region has 14 residues. Germline assignment: CDR1 MDHEN and CDR2 SYDVKM. With 6 bases removed from V and 5 bases from J, the gap between germline ends came to 17 bases. CDR3 DNA: TGTGCCAGCAGGACAGGTAGCGGGCACCACGAGCAGTACTTC. Translation gives CASRTGSGHHEQYF.

The chain has TRBV13 and TRBJ2-3; 7 nucleotides match TRBD2. The CDR3 runs to 17 residues. The V gene end was trimmed by 2 bases and the J gene end by 3 bases; junction bases not matched to a gene: 11. Germline V gene data show CDR1 as PRHDT and CDR2 as FYEKMQ (reference sequence). CDR3 residues: CASSLNGIGLETDTQYF. The CDR3 nucleotides read TGTGCCAGCAGCTTAAACGGTATAGGACTAGAGACAGATACGCAGTATTTT.

The V gene is TRBV11-2, the J gene TRBJ2-7; tentatively, D is TRBD1 (6 bases). V lost 1 base to trimming and J lost 3 bases, with 13 bases between them. The CDR3 sequence is 15 residues long. Germline values: CDR1 SGHAT, CDR2 FQNNGV. CDR3 bases: TGTGCCAGCAGCTTAGGCCTCCAGGACAGCTACGAGCAGTACTTC. It codes for CASSLGLQDSYEQYF.

The chain recombines TRBV7-8 with TRBJ1-2; a weak D match, TRBD1 (6 bases). Trimming pared 0 bases from V and 6 bases from J, leaving 14 bases between. CDR1 and CDR2 (germline): SGHVS, FQNEAQ. This CDR3 has 15 amino acids. This CDR3 is CASSLAAGRGDGYTF. Here the CDR3 DNA reads TGTGCCAGCAGCTTAGCGGCGGGCAGGGGAGATGGCTACACCTTC.